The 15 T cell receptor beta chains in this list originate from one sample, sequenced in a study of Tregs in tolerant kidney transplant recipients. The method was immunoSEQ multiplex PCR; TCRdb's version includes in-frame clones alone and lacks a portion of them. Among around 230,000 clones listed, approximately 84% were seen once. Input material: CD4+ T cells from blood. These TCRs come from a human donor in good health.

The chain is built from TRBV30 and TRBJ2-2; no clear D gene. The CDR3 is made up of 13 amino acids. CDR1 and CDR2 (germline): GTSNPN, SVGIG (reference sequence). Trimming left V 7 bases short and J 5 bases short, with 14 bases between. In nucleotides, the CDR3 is TGTGCCTCCTCCCCGTCGGTGACCGGGGAGCTGTTTTTT. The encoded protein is CASSPSVTGELFF.

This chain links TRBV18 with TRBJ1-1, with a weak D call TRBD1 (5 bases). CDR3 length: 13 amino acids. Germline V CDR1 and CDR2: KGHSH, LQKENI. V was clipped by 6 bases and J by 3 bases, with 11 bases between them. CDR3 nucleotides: TGTGCCAGCTCGTACGGGACGTACACTGAAGCTTTCTTT. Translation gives CASSYGTYTEAFF.

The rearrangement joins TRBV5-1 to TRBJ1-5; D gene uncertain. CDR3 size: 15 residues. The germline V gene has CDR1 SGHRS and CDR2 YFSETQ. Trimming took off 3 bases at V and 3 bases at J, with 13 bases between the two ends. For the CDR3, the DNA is TGCGCCAGCAGCTGGGATGGTACTGACAATCAGCCCCAGCATTTT. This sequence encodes CASSWDGTDNQPQHF.

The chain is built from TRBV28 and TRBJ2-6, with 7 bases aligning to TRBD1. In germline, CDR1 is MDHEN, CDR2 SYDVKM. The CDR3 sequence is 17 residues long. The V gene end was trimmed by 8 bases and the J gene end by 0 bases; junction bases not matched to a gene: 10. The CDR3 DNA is TGTGCCAGCGCATCGGAGGCAGGGGGCTCTGGGGCCAACGTCCTGACTTTC. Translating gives CASASEAGGSGANVLTF.

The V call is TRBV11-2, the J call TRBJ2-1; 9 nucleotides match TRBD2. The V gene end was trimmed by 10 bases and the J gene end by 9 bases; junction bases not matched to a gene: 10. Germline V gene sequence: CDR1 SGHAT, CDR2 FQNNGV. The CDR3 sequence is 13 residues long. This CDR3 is CATLAGGPGEQFF. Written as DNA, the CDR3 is TGTGCCACCTTGGCGGGAGGGCCGGGTGAGCAGTTCTTC.

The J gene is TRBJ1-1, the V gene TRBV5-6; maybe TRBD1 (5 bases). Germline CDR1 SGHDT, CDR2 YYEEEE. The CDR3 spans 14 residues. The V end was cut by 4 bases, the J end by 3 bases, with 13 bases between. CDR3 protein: CASSRPGTDTEAFF. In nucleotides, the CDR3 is TGTGCCAGCAGCCGTCCCGGGACCGACACTGAAGCTTTCTTT.

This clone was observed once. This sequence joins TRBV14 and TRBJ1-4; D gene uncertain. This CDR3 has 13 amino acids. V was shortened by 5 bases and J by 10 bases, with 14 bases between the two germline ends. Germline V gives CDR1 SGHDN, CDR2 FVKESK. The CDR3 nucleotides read TGTGCCAGCAGCTTCGACACGAGGGCAAAACTGTTTTTT. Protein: CASSFDTRAKLFF.

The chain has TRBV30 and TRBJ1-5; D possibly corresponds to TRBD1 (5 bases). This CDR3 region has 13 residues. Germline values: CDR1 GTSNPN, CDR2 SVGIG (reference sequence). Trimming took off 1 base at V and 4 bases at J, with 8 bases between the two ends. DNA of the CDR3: TGTGCCTGGAGTGGGGGGTGGAATCAGCCCCAGCATTTT. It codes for CAWSGGWNQPQHF.

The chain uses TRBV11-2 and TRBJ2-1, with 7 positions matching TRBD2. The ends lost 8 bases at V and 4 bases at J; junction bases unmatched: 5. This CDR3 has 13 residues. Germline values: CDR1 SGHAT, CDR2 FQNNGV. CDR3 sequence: CASSAGEYNEQFF. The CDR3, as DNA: TGTGCCAGCTCGGCGGGAGAGTACAATGAGCAGTTCTTC.

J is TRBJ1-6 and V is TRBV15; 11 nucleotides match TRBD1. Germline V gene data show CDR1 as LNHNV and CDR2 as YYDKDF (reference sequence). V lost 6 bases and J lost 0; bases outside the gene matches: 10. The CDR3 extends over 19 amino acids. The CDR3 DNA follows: TGTGCCACCAGTATAAGGACAGGGGGCGACTACTCCTATAATTCACCCCTCCACTTT. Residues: CATSIRTGGDYSYNSPLHF.

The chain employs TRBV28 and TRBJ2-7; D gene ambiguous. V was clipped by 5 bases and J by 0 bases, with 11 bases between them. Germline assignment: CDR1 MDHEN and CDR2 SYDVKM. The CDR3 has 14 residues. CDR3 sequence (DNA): TGTGCCAGCAGTCTACCGGACCCCTCCTACGAGCAGTACTTC. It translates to CASSLPDPSYEQYF.

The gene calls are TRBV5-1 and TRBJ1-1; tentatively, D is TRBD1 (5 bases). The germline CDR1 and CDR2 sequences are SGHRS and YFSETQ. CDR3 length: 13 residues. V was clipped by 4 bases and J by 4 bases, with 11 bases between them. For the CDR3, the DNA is TGCGCCAGCAGCACGGGACCTCCCACTGAAGCTTTCTTT. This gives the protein CASSTGPPTEAFF.

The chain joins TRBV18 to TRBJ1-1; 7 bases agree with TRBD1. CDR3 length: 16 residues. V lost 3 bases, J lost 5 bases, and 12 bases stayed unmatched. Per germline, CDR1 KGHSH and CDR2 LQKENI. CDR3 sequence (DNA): TGTGCCAGCTCACCTCGGTTGACAGGGAGGAATACTGAAGCTTTCTTT. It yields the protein CASSPRLTGRNTEAFF.

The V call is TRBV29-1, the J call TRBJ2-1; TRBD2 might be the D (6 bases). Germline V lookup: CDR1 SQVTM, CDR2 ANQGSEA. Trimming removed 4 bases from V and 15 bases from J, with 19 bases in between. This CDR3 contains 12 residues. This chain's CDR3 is CSVVASGDPRFF. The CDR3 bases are TGCAGCGTTGTTGCCTCGGGAGATCCTAGGTTCTTC.

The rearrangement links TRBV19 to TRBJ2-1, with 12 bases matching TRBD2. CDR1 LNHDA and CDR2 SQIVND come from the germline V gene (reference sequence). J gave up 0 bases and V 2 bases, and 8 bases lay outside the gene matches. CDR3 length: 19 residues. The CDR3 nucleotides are TGTGCCAGTAGTATACCGGAACTAGCGGGAGGAAACTCCTACAATGAGCAGTTCTTC. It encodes CASSIPELAGGNSYNEQFF.